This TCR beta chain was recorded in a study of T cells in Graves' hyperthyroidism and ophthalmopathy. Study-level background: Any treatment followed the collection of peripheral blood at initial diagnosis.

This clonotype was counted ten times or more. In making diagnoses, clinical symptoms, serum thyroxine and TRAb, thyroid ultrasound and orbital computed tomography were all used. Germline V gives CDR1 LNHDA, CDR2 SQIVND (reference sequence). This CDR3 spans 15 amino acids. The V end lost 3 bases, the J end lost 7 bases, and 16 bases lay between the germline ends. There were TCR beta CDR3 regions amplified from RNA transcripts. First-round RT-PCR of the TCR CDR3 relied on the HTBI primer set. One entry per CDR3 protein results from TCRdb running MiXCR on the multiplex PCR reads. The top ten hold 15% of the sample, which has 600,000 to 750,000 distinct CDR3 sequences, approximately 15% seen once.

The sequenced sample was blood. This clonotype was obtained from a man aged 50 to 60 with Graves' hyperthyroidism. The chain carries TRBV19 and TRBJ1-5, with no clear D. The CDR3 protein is CASSISPRLEQPQHF. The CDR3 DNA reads TGTGCCAGTAGTATCTCTCCCAGGCTCGAACAGCCCCAGCATTTT.